This TCR beta chain comes out of a study of T cells after yellow fever vaccination. TCRdb used MiXCR to reprocess the 5' RACE reads, holding one entry per CDR3 protein. The table has 27,000 or so distinct CDR3 sequences, approximately 4.8% seen once; the top ten hold about 38%. In its sample, this clonotype was seen many times. V lost 2 bases, J lost 3 bases, and 14 bases lay in between. The CDR3 runs 15 residues. Looked up from germline, CDR1 is MNHEY and CDR2 is SVGAGI. The clonotype comes from a man between 18 and 29 years old who received the YFV17D yellow fever vaccine. The input for sequencing was PBMCs, either bulk or a sorted T-cell subset (CD4+, CD8+, memory, or dextramer-sorted; not recorded which), taken on the day of the yellow fever booster vaccination. The chain joins TRBV6-5 to TRBJ2-7; TRBD1 is a possible D gene (6 bases). Here the CDR3 reads CASSYSATGSYEQYF. DNA of the CDR3: TGTGCCAGCAGTTACAGTGCTACAGGGAGCTACGAGCAGTACTTC.